The TCR beta chain described here comes from a study of blood T cell repertoires in COVID-19 (dated by TCRdb to the early 2020s). In the study overall: The collaborator samples originated in the United States, Italy and Spain and spanned the acute and convalescent phases of COVID-19. The material from the prospective study consisted of cDNA or gDNA derived from T cells, B-cell-depleted T cells, or PBMCs. The dataset comprised deeply sampled blood TCRbeta repertoires from subjects exposed to, actively infected with, or recovered from COVID-19. A freely available public database, intended as a resource for researchers studying the immune response to SARS-CoV-2, is where the repertoires were released. Samples were obtained from the ongoing ImmuneRACE study (first 160 participants) and from some 1,300 subjects provided by 6 global collaborators. The sample metadata nearly always contained a de-identified subject ID, COVID-19 status, age in years and sex. HLA class I and class II types, where available, came from metadata supplied by the sample provider rather than from assay-based typing. General study outcomes and caveats: The quantity of clinical and demographic metadata differed by source and by participant and was supplied without curation.

Collaborating institutions collected whole blood in K2EDTA tubes following their own protocols. For TCRbeta analysis, collaborators shipped samples as frozen whole blood, isolated PBMCs, or DNA extracted from either of those sample types. The CDR3, cysteine through phenylalanine, is 14 amino acids long. Only the CDR3 DNA is retained, 42 bases long and in frame from the first base. The germline V gene provides CDR1 KGHDR and CDR2 SFDVKD. Trimming costs V 4 bases and J 1 base, and their ends lie 7 bases apart. As regards this clone: Its antigen is unknown. No qualities accompany the bases; no much larger clone lies one base away.

The immunoSEQ Assay, a bias-controlled multiplex PCR, was used to amplify TCRbeta CDR3 regions from genomic DNA. The study's processing was this. Nucleated cell counts per sample were estimated from amplification of reference gene primers within the assay. To quantify the absolute abundance of each unique TCRbeta CDR3 rearrangement, sequence reads were collapsed and filtered. For each sample, productive Simpson clonality was calculated as the square root of Simpson's diversity index over productive rearrangements. In its TCRdb copy, this immuneACCESS table keeps in-frame sequences only and misses some clones. Where compared with another copy, unresolved V genes explain less than half of these, and the others have no known cause. V, J and clone size derive from that table, while D and trimming were established from the DNA sequence. The sample profile shows fewer than 250,000 clones; roughly 80% of them were found once. Roughly a tenth of the sample goes to the ten largest clones.

The receptor chain draws on TRBV24-1 and TRBJ2-1, with TRBD2 tentatively as D gene (6 bases match). The clonotype was recovered from a woman at least 80 years old with acute or convalescent COVID-19. The specimen sequenced was peripheral blood. CDR3 reads: CATSERGSYNEQFF. Here is the DNA: TGTGCCACCAGTGAGCGGGGATCCTACAATGAGCAGTTCTTC.